A single sample gave rise to the 21 T cell receptor beta chains below, sequenced in a study of cytomegalovirus exposure and HLA in healthy donors (dated by TCRdb to about 2017). Receptors were amplified or captured by the immunoSEQ multiplex PCR assay. For the multiplex PCR, a mixture combining 60 forward primers for TCR Vbeta segments and 13 reverse primers for TCR Jbeta segments was used. TCRdb retrieved this table from immuneACCESS and kept in-frame rearrangements only. Not all clones are present; in checked studies, unresolved V genes account for under half, and no reason is known for the remainder. This sample has about 96,000 clones in its table, and around 77% of those were observed once. In total, the top ten clones hold about 7% of the sample. Source material: PBMCs. The receptors derive from a middle-aged man in good health and CMV-seropositive.

This clone is a singleton in its sample. The rearrangement joins TRBV7-2 to TRBJ1-1, with 8 bases fitting TRBD1. Germline values: CDR1 SGHTA, CDR2 FQGNSA. V was pared by 8 bases and J by 4 bases, with 12 bases of the junction left unmatched. This CDR3 region has 15 residues. The CDR3 nucleotides are TGTGCCAGCTTCCTGCCAGGGGGCTATGTCACTGAAGCTTTCTTT. Translated, it gives CASFLPGGYVTEAFF. The entire variable domain, with the rest obtained from reference TRBV7-2 and TRBJ1-1, is as follows: GAGVSQSPSNKVTEKGKDVELRCDPISGHTALYWYRQSLGQGLEFLIYFQGNSAPDKSGLPSDRFSAERTGGSVSTLTIQRTQQEDSAVYLCASFLPGGYVTEAFFGQGTRLTVV.

This clone was seen only a few times. The rearrangement uses TRBV7-2 and TRBJ1-2, with 10 bases matching TRBD1. Trimming removed 0 bases from V and 2 bases from J; junction bases left unmatched: 3. CDR1 and CDR2 (germline): SGHTA, FQGNSA. The CDR3 covers 16 residues. This chain's CDR3 is CASSLARTGGNYGYTF. In DNA, the CDR3 is TGTGCCAGCAGCTTAGCCCGGACAGGGGGAAACTATGGCTACACCTTC. The whole variable domain, remainder taken from reference TRBV7-2 and TRBJ1-2, is GAGVSQSPSNKVTEKGKDVELRCDPISGHTALYWYRQSLGQGLEFLIYFQGNSAPDKSGLPSDRFSAERTGGSVSTLTIQRTQQEDSAVYLCASSLARTGGNYGYTFGSGTRLTVV.

This rearrangement joins TRBV5-6 to TRBJ2-3; 9 positions match TRBD2. CDR3 length: 16 amino acids. The V gene end was trimmed by 1 base and the J gene end by 2 bases; junction bases not matched to a gene: 5. CDR1 is SGHDT, CDR2 YYEEEE, per germline. The CDR3 loop is CASSLPLAGPTDTQYF. The CDR3 DNA reads as TGTGCCAGCAGCTTGCCCCTAGCGGGGCCCACAGATACGCAGTATTTT. The variable domain in full, completed from reference TRBV5-6 and TRBJ2-3, reads DAGVTQSPTHLIKTRGQQVTLRCSPKSGHDTVSWYQQALGQGPQFIFQYYEEEERQRGNFPDRFSGHQFPNYSSELNVNALLLGDSALYLCASSLPLAGPTDTQYFGPGTRLTVL.

The chain has TRBV19 and TRBJ1-2; a possible D gene is TRBD1 (6 bases). Trimming pared 5 bases from V and 7 bases from J, leaving 8 bases between. CDR1 LNHDA and CDR2 SQIVND come from the germline V gene (reference sequence). This CDR3 has 11 amino acids. The CDR3 region is CASSGGGGYTF. The CDR3 nucleotides are TGTGCCAGTAGTGGGGGCGGTGGCTACACCTTC. The variable domain in full, with the rest retrieved from reference TRBV19 and TRBJ1-2, is DGGITQSPKYLFRKEGQNVTLSCEQNLNHDAMYWYRQDPGQGLRLIYYSQIVNDFQKGDIAEGYSVSREKKESFPLTVTSAQKNPTAFYLCASSGGGGYTFGSGTRLTVV.

The genes are TRBV30 and TRBJ1-6; D ambiguous. Germline CDR1 is GTSNPN and CDR2 is SVGIG (reference sequence). The CDR3 length is 12 residues. V lost 8 bases to trimming and J lost 5 bases, with 10 bases between them. CDR3 sequence (DNA): TGTGCCACCTACAGAGATAATTCACCCCTCCACTTT. Its protein is CATYRDNSPLHF. The full variable domain, its missing parts supplied by reference TRBV30 and TRBJ1-6, is SQTIHQWPATLVQPVGSPLSLECTVEGTSNPNLYWYRQAAGRGLQLLFYSVGIGQISSEVPQNLSASRPQDRQFILSSKKLLLSDSGFYLCATYRDNSPLHFGNGTRLTVT.

The chain joins TRBV28 to TRBJ1-2; D unresolved. The CDR3 runs to 14 residues. Germline V lookup: CDR1 MDHEN, CDR2 SYDVKM. V shed 5 bases and J shed 5 bases, with 15 bases lying between them. CDR3 protein: CASSAMPGGYGYTF. In nucleotides, the CDR3 is TGTGCCAGCAGTGCAATGCCAGGAGGGTATGGCTACACCTTC.

The chain employs TRBV7-2 and TRBJ2-3; possibly TRBD2 for D (7 bases). This CDR3 has 17 residues. Trimming removed 0 bases from V and 2 bases from J, with 15 bases in between. CDR1 and CDR2 from the germline V gene are SGHTA and FQGNSA. For the CDR3, the DNA is TGTGCCAGCAGCTTAGCGCAGGGCGGGGGCTACACAGATACGCAGTATTTT. Its translation is CASSLAQGGGYTDTQYF.

This clone showed up just a few times. Within the sample, other DNA sequences also encode this same CDR3. The rearrangement uses TRBV7-3 and TRBJ2-3; 7 bases map to TRBD1. Germline CDR1 is SGHTA and CDR2 is FQGTGA. The CDR3 consists of 14 residues. The V gene end was trimmed by 5 bases and the J gene end by 1 base; junction bases not matched to a gene: 3. The chain's CDR3 is CASSPGQGTDTQYF. The CDR3 nucleotides are TGTGCCAGCAGCCCTGGACAGGGCACAGATACGCAGTATTTT.

The chain recombines TRBV11-1 with TRBJ2-7; D may be TRBD2 (5 bases). Trimming cost V 3 bases and J 6 bases, with 12 bases left between them. Germline-derived CDR1 and CDR2 are SGHAT and FQDESV (reference sequence). The CDR3 totals 13 residues. This CDR3 is CASSFYSVAEQYF. For the CDR3, the DNA is TGTGCCAGCAGCTTCTATAGCGTTGCCGAGCAGTACTTC.

V and J are TRBV20-1 and TRBJ1-1; no reliable D call. Trimming removed 6 bases from V and 11 bases from J, with 13 bases in between. Germline CDR1 DFQATT, CDR2 SNEGSKA (reference sequence). This CDR3 has 10 residues. CDR3 in DNA: TGCAGTGCCCACCTGAGCCGGGCTTTCTTT. Protein sequence: CSAHLSRAFF.

The chain uses TRBV10-3 and TRBJ1-5; the match to TRBD1 covers 7 bases. The J segment lost 4 bases and the V segment lost 10 bases, leaving 10 bases of the junction unmatched. Germline lookup yields CDR1 ENHRY and CDR2 SYGVKD. The length of the CDR3 is 14 residues. The CDR3 reads CATQQGLGNQPQHF. Written as DNA, the CDR3 is TGTGCCACTCAACAGGGGCTAGGGAATCAGCCCCAGCATTTT.

The genes are TRBV5-5 and TRBJ1-2; weak D call: TRBD1 (5 bases). Looked up from germline, CDR1 is SGHKS and CDR2 is YYEKEE (reference sequence). V lost 3 bases and J 6 bases, leaving 12 bases between the germline ends. The CDR3 runs 13 residues. The CDR3 protein is CASSSPGGDGYTF. The CDR3 DNA sequence: TGTGCCAGCAGCTCCCCCGGGGGGGATGGCTACACCTTC.

This clone was picked up one time. The rearrangement links TRBV18 to TRBJ2-1; D is unclear. Germline lookup yields CDR1 KGHSH and CDR2 LQKENI. Trimming removed 0 bases at V and 0 bases at J, with 12 bases between. The CDR3 runs 17 residues. DNA of the CDR3: TGTGCCAGCTCACCACCCCCCGGGTGGCTCTCCTACAATGAGCAGTTCTTC. This gives the protein CASSPPPGWLSYNEQFF.

This clone was observed a few times. This rearrangement joins TRBV25-1 to TRBJ1-5; 9 bases are shared with TRBD1. The germline V gene has CDR1 MGHDK and CDR2 SYGVNS. Germline trimming cut 3 bases from V and 3 bases from J; bases unmatched to any gene: 3. The CDR3 covers 15 residues. The CDR3 nucleotides are TGTGCCAGCAGTGACGGGACAGGGACCAATCAGCCCCAGCATTTT. As protein: CASSDGTGTNQPQHF.

The sample holds a few counts of this clone. The chain recombines TRBV5-1 with TRBJ2-7; TRBD1 matches at 7 bases. Germline trimming cut 1 base from V and 2 bases from J; bases unmatched to any gene: 6. The CDR3 has 15 amino acids. Looked up from germline, CDR1 is SGHRS and CDR2 is YFSETQ. The CDR3: CASSLNRDSTYEQYF. CDR3 DNA sequence: TGCGCCAGCAGCTTGAACCGGGACAGCACCTACGAGCAGTACTTC.

The rearrangement uses TRBV6-1 and TRBJ1-6; D gene unclear. The ends were cut back, 5 bases at V and 6 bases at J, with 8 bases in the middle. The length of the CDR3 is 13 residues. Germline values: CDR1 MNHNS, CDR2 SASEGT. CDR3 loop: CASSTEGNSPLHF. The CDR3 DNA sequence: TGTGCCAGCAGTACGGAGGGTAATTCACCCCTCCACTTT.

The rearrangement uses TRBV4-1 and TRBJ2-3, with D perhaps TRBD2 (6 bases). Germline V gives CDR1 MGHRA, CDR2 YSYEKL. There are 14 residues in the CDR3. The germline V and J ends were trimmed by 6 bases and 1 base, with 11 bases remaining between them. The CDR3 loop is CASRPPGGTDTQYF. The CDR3 DNA follows: TGCGCCAGCAGGCCCCCGGGGGGCACAGATACGCAGTATTTT.

This clone was counted a few times. The V and J genes are TRBV19 and TRBJ2-5; D perhaps matches TRBD2 (7 bases). The CDR3 is 14 residues long. CDR1 LNHDA and CDR2 SQIVND come from the germline V gene (reference sequence). V gave up 7 bases and J gave up 2 bases, with 14 bases separating them. The CDR3 loop is CASNPRGAQETQYF. CDR3 DNA: TGTGCCAGTAACCCTCGGGGGGCTCAAGAGACCCAGTACTTC. The whole variable domain, filled in from reference TRBV19 and TRBJ2-5, reads DGGITQSPKYLFRKEGQNVTLSCEQNLNHDAMYWYRQDPGQGLRLIYYSQIVNDFQKGDIAEGYSVSREKKESFPLTVTSAQKNPTAFYLCASNPRGAQETQYFGPGTRLLVL.

In its sample, this clone was seen a few times. The chain uses TRBV10-3 and TRBJ1-1; 7 nucleotides agree with TRBD1. The CDR3 loop spans 15 amino acids. Per germline, CDR1 ENHRY and CDR2 SYGVKD. The junction had 6 bases not matched to a gene; V was cut back by 4 bases and J by 1 base. The DNA of the CDR3 is TGTGCCATCAGTGCACAGGGGAATGCGAACACTGAAGCTTTCTTT. Translation: CAISAQGNANTEAFF.

The chain couples TRBV29-1 to TRBJ2-5; D is possibly TRBD1 (5 bases). The CDR3 sequence is 15 residues long. Germline CDR1 reads SQVTM; CDR2 reads ANQGSEA. V was cut by 0 bases and J by 1 base, with 12 bases left in between. CDR3 protein: CSVEDLDSLQETQYF. CDR3 coding DNA: TGCAGCGTTGAAGATCTAGACAGCCTCCAAGAGACCCAGTACTTC.

The chain links TRBV5-1 to TRBJ1-5, with D possibly TRBD1 on 5 matching bases. V lost 5 bases, J lost 4 bases, and 10 bases lay in between. There are 13 residues in the CDR3. Germline V CDR1 and CDR2: SGHRS, YFSETQ. DNA for the CDR3: TGCGCCAGCAGAAGGGGAATGAATCAGCCCCAGCATTTT. Translation gives CASRRGMNQPQHF.